This entry describes one T cell receptor beta chain. Antigen: not known. The junction differs from germline at one of its ends, possibly a read error. Hyperthyroidism in the patients, aged 18 to 65, was newly diagnosed and under 2 months in duration. This sample is drawn from a study of T cells in Graves' hyperthyroidism and ophthalmopathy. General study points: The model anticipated ophthalmopathy a median approximately 6.7 months pre-onset.

Amplification of TCR beta CDR3 regions used RNA as the template. The HTBI set primed first-round TCR CDR3 RT-PCR. TCRdb fed the multiplex PCR reads into MiXCR, producing one record per CDR3 protein. The sample holds under 650,000 distinct CDR3 sequences; 15% to 20% are singletons and the top ten take 3.5% to 4%. This CDR3 region has 14 residues. CDR1 and CDR2 from the germline V gene are MDHEN and SYDVKM. The source is a woman aged 30 to 39 with Graves' hyperthyroidism. This chain uses TRBV28 with TRBJ1-4; 7 positions match TRBD1. Material: blood. This chain's CDR3 is CTSSTGTENEKLFF. The DNA for the CDR3 is TGTACCAGCAGCACCGGGACAGAGAATGAAAAACTGTTTTTT.